The sequence of this T cell receptor beta chain was determined in a study of OX40 agonist ivuxolimab in advanced cancers. Regarding the study in general: Ivuxolimab, which targeted the costimulatory receptor OX40 (CD134), was an agonistic, fully human IgG2 monoclonal antibody. Intravenous ivuxolimab was administered to patients every 2 weeks at six dose levels: 0.01, 0.1, 0.3, 1.5, 3 and 10 mg/kg. Among the 52 dose-escalation patients, some 19 had hepatocellular carcinoma, roughly 15 melanoma, 9 renal cell carcinoma and 9 head and neck cancer. In the dose-escalation cohort, approximately 83% of patients were male, and the mean age was roughly 56 years with a range of about 20 to 79. Patients were allowed to have had prior anti-PD-1, anti-PD-L1 or anti-CTLA-4 therapy, and less than 45% of the dose-escalation patients had previously received checkpoint inhibitors. Partial responses occurred in three dose-escalation patients, of whom one had hepatocellular carcinoma and two had cutaneous melanoma. The point of sequencing TCRbeta in the periphery was to test whether ivuxolimab changed TCR sequence diversity and drove clonal T-cell expansion. The monotherapy dose-escalation portion (N ≈ 56 patients) of the phase I ivuxolimab trial is reported in the paper. Paper-wide results and their limitations: On average, CD8+ T cells showed more expanded clones than CD4+ T cells after ivuxolimab. At doses from 0.1 to 3.0 mg/kg, clonal expansion was seen in both CD4+ and CD8+ blood T cells between baseline and week 6. Low levels of normalized T-cell clonal expansion were also shown by some nonresponding patients. Partial responders in the 0.1-3.0 mg/kg groups had among the lowest normalized peripheral clonal expansion, especially among CD8+ T cells. The antigen specificity of the clonally expanded peripheral T cells was not determined.

Genomic DNA was extracted from sorted cells for sequencing of the TCRbeta CDR3 region. The immunoSEQ Assay was used for sequencing of TCRbeta CDR3 regions. TCRdb's version of the immuneACCESS table is confined to in-frame rearrangements and falls short of the full clone set. An unresolved V gene accounts for under half of the shortfall where checked; the remainder is of unknown origin. Counted in this sample were 50,000 to 55,000 clones; 60% to 80% of them appeared once. The ten most abundant clones make up 3% to 5% of the sample. This clone showed up just a few times. Which antigen it targets is not known. No per-base quality is available; no much larger clone lies one base away. Patients with a history of autoimmune disease or receiving systemic immunosuppression were excluded from the trial. Peripheral blood for TCR sequencing was drawn from every dose cohort at baseline, at cycle 4 day 1 and at cycle 7 day 1. Samples were obtained from an open-label, multicenter, first-in-human phase I dose-escalation trial of ivuxolimab. Adults with locally advanced or metastatic melanoma, renal cell carcinoma, hepatocellular carcinoma or head and neck squamous cell carcinoma were enrolled in the trial. Before TCR sequencing, CD4+ T cells and CD8+ T cells were sorted from peripheral blood as separate populations.

Germline trimming: 2 bases from V, 6 bases from J; junction bases outside gene matches: 6. The CDR3 contains 15 residues, cysteine and phenylalanine counted. The sequence is cut down to CDR3 DNA, 45 bases in frame from base 1. The germline V gene gives CDR1 as SGDLS and CDR2 as YYNGEE. The chain is encoded by TRBV9 joined to TRBJ2-2; TRBD1 aligns with 8 central bases. The sample here was CD4+ or CD8+ T cells sorted from blood, taken in a trial of the OX40 agonist ivuxolimab. The sequence derives from an adult with an advanced solid tumor such as melanoma, head and neck, liver or kidney cancer. The DNA sequence follows: TGTGCCAGCAGCGTTAGGACAGGGTCGGCCGGGGAGCTGTTTTTT. This encodes CASSVRTGSAGELFF.